These 18 T cell receptor beta chains share one sample of origin, sequenced in a study of CD8 T cells in Susac syndrome. Random hexamers were used to reverse transcribe an amount of roughly 0.45 to 1 ug RNA. MiXCR, run by TCRdb on the immunoSEQ multiplex PCR reads, gives a single entry per CDR3 protein. The top ten clones hold approximately 0.12% of a sample with a few hundred thousand distinct CDR3 sequences, 75% to 90% of them seen once. The sequenced material came from CD8+ T cells from PBMCs. The receptors originated from a human donor with multiple sclerosis.

This sequence joins TRBV2 and TRBJ1-4, with a tentative D call TRBD1 (6 bases). Germline-derived CDR1 and CDR2 are SNHLY and FYNNEI. CDR3 length equals 15 residues. Trimming took 7 bases from V and 0 from J, leaving 12 bases between them. The CDR3 spells CASKKGDATNEKLFF. In nucleotides, the CDR3 is TGTGCCAGCAAGAAGGGGGATGCAACTAATGAAAAACTGTTTTTT.

The chain has TRBV12-3 or TRBV12-4 and TRBJ1-1; D is ambiguous. CDR3 length equals 13 residues. V gave up 4 bases and J gave up 3 bases, with 9 bases separating them. This CDR3 is CASSSPLDTEAFF. In DNA form, the CDR3 reads TGTGCCAGCAGTTCCCCTCTGGACACTGAAGCTTTCTTT.

V is TRBV25-1 and J is TRBJ1-2; no clear D. From germline, CDR1 is MGHDK and CDR2 SYGVNS. The CDR3 is 13 amino acids. V dropped 1 base and J dropped 7 bases, with 10 bases sitting between them. This chain's CDR3 is CASSEFGEPGYTF. The CDR3 DNA follows: TGTGCCAGCAGTGAATTCGGTGAGCCTGGCTACACCTTC.

This clonotype showed up just a few times. CDR3 protein: CASSYEGPEVETQYF. DNA of the CDR3: TGTGCCAGCAGTTATGAGGGGCCGGAGGTGGAGACCCAGTACTTC. This chain connects TRBV6-2 or TRBV6-3 to TRBJ2-5; the D call may be TRBD1 or TRBD2 (5 bases each). The CDR3 is 15 residues long. Trimming took 3 bases from V and 5 from J, leaving 16 bases between them. Germline assignment: CDR1 MNHEY and CDR2 SVGEGT.

The CDR3 DNA is TGTGCCAGTAGTTTGGACAGGACCCTCGAGCAGTACTTC. It specifies CASSLDRTLEQYF. This sequence joins TRBV19 and TRBJ2-7; 7 positions agree with TRBD1. V lost 5 bases to trimming and J lost 6 bases; unmatched junction nucleotides: 7. The CDR3 contains 13 residues. Per the germline V gene, CDR1 is LNHDA and CDR2 is SQIVND (reference sequence). Based on the CDR3 plus reference TRBV19 and TRBJ2-7, the full variable domain is DGGITQSPKYLFRKEGQNVTLSCEQNLNHDAMYWYRQDPGQGLRLIYYSQIVNDFQKGDIAEGYSVSREKKESFPLTVTSAQKNPTAFYLCASSLDRTLEQYFGPGTRLTVT.

V is TRBV5-5 and J is TRBJ1-1; D call uncertain. The CDR3 has 14 residues. V shed 4 bases and J shed 0 bases, with 10 bases lying between them. The germline V gene has CDR1 SGHKS and CDR2 YYEKEE (reference sequence). The CDR3 nucleotides are TGTGCCAGCAGCGGAGGAGGGCTGAACACTGAAGCTTTCTTT. This translates into CASSGGGLNTEAFF.

The chain couples TRBV30 to TRBJ1-6; D is unclear. Germline-derived CDR1 and CDR2 are GTSNPN and SVGIG (reference sequence). The CDR3 spans 12 residues. Trimming removed 0 bases at V and 10 bases at J, with 7 bases between. The CDR3 is CAWSVEGSPLHF. The CDR3 nucleotides are TGTGCCTGGAGTGTTGAGGGATCACCCCTCCACTTT. The full variable domain, with the rest looked up from reference TRBV30 and TRBJ1-6, is SQTIHQWPATLVQPVGSPLSLECTVEGTSNPNLYWYRQAAGRGLQLLFYSVGIGQISSEVPQNLSASRPQDRQFILSSKKLLLSDSGFYLCAWSVEGSPLHFGNGTRLTVT.

This clonotype appeared a few times. V usage is TRBV7-2 and J usage is TRBJ2-7; D gene ambiguous. Trimming removed 1 base from V and 0 bases from J, with 10 bases in between. The CDR3 is 15 amino acids. Germline V gene sequence: CDR1 SGHTA, CDR2 FQGNSA. CDR3 region: CASSLGYRSSYEQYF. The CDR3 bases are TGTGCCAGCAGCTTAGGGTACCGGAGCTCCTACGAGCAGTACTTC.

The chain is built from TRBV9 and TRBJ2-2; 12 positions agree with TRBD2. V dropped 3 bases and J dropped 4; count of bases not matched to a gene: 10. CDR3 length: 18 residues. Germline V gene lookup returns CDR1 SGDLS and CDR2 YYNGEE. CDR3: CASSDPSGGARSTGELFF. The CDR3 bases are TGTGCCAGCAGCGACCCTAGCGGGGGGGCCCGTAGCACCGGGGAGCTGTTTTTT.

The V gene is TRBV19, the J gene TRBJ2-3; D uncertain. Germline V gene lookup returns CDR1 LNHDA and CDR2 SQIVND (reference sequence). The CDR3 consists of 13 residues. With 9 bases removed from V and 2 bases from J, the gap between germline ends came to 12 bases. The CDR3 is CASNGLLTDTQYF. As DNA, the CDR3 is TGTGCCAGCAACGGCCTTCTCACAGATACGCAGTATTTT.

The chain has TRBV28 and TRBJ2-7, with unresolved D. Looked up from germline, CDR1 is MDHEN and CDR2 is SYDVKM. The CDR3 totals 16 residues. The V gene lost 2 bases and the J gene lost 0 bases, with 14 bases spanning the gap. The CDR3 here is CASSLPQRDVSYEQYF. The DNA for the CDR3 is TGTGCCAGCAGTTTACCTCAGCGAGACGTCTCCTACGAGCAGTACTTC.

The chain is built from TRBV21-1 and TRBJ1-4; the D segment call TRBD1 is taken from the table without a DNA check. TRBV21-1 is an annotated pseudogene. The CDR3 extends over 14 amino acids. The CDR3 loop reads CASSTGRVNEKLFF. The CDR3 DNA is TGTGCCAGCAGCACGGGCAGGGTTAATGAAAAACTGTTTTTT.

V gene TRBV4-1 combines with J gene TRBJ1-2, with D possibly being TRBD1 (5 bases). V was trimmed by 4 bases and J by 5 bases, leaving 17 bases between them. The CDR3 extends over 15 amino acids. Germline loops: CDR1 MGHRA, CDR2 YSYEKL. CDR3 region: CASSPEGLTDYGYTF. The CDR3 bases are TGCGCCAGCAGCCCCGAGGGGTTGACGGATTATGGCTACACCTTC.

The CDR3 DNA reads TGTGCCAGTAGTATCTCCCCGGGACCTAGCTACGAGCAGTACTTC. It codes for CASSISPGPSYEQYF. The chain joins TRBV19 to TRBJ2-7; possibly TRBD1 or TRBD2 for D (5 bases each). The CDR3 loop spans 15 amino acids. From germline, CDR1 is LNHDA and CDR2 SQIVND (reference sequence). V shed 3 bases and J shed 3 bases, with 15 bases lying between them.

The chain is built from TRBV4-1 and TRBJ2-1; the match to TRBD2 covers 9 bases. The V gene end was trimmed by 4 bases and the J gene end by 5 bases; junction bases not matched to a gene: 6. The CDR3 has 15 amino acids. In germline, CDR1 is MGHRA, CDR2 YSYEKL. DNA of the CDR3: TGCGCCAGCAGCCCTTGGACTAGCGCTGACAATGAGCAGTTCTTC. This gives the protein CASSPWTSADNEQFF.

The chain recombines TRBV20-1 with TRBJ2-1; the D gene is possibly TRBD1 (6 bases). The CDR3 is 13 amino acids. Per the germline V gene, CDR1 is DFQATT and CDR2 is SNEGSKA (reference sequence). Trimming took off 6 bases at V and 2 bases at J, with 11 bases between the two ends. CDR3 bases: TGCAGTGCCAAGACAGGCACCTACAATGAGCAGTTCTTC. This codes for CSAKTGTYNEQFF.

The genes are TRBV6-4 and TRBJ2-1, with 7 bases identical to TRBD1. The junction had 4 bases not matched to a gene; V was cut back by 3 bases and J by 2 bases. Per the germline V gene, CDR1 is MRHNA and CDR2 is SNTAGT. The CDR3 length is 15 residues. CDR3 in DNA: TGTGCCAGCAGTGAAACAGGGGACCCCTACAATGAGCAGTTCTTC. Protein: CASSETGDPYNEQFF.

The V call is TRBV27, the J call TRBJ2-7, with D perhaps matching TRBD1 (8 bases). Deletions cut 7 bases from V and 2 bases from J, with 15 bases between. CDR3 length: 14 amino acids. CDR1 MNHEY and CDR2 SMNVEV come from the germline V gene (reference sequence). The CDR3 spells CASTTQGGAYEQYF. The CDR3 region has the DNA TGTGCCAGCACCACACAGGGGGGGGCCTACGAGCAGTACTTC.